This record looks at one T cell receptor beta chain sequence and its context. The entry originates in a study of T cell changes during pregnancy in multiple sclerosis. V was pared by 1 base and J by 9 bases, with 8 bases of the junction left unmatched. Germline assignment: CDR1 SGDLS and CDR2 YYNGEE. CDR3 length: 15 residues. Using immunoSEQ multiplex PCR, the repertoire was profiled, and TCRdb retains in-frame clones only, with some absent. The sample consists of about 61,000 clones, 90% of them appearing once. The origin of this receptor is a female donor in good health, enrolled as a control in a pregnancy study. The sequencing used peripheral blood, collected in the first trimester of pregnancy. V gene TRBV9 combines with J gene TRBJ2-1, with TRBD1 matching over 9 bases. The CDR3 spells CASSVTDRGTLEQFF. DNA of the CDR3: TGTGCCAGCAGCGTAACGGACAGGGGTACCCTTGAGCAGTTCTTC.